The 23 T cell receptor beta chains given below trace back to one sample, sequenced in a study of vaccination and CD4 T cells after COVID-19. Sequence data for DNA of cultured CD4+ T cells were generated by the Oncomine TCR Beta short-read assay. One entry per CDR3 protein, called by TCRdb with MiXCR from the PCR reads. Seen here are about 20,000 distinct CDR3 sequences, under 30% observed once, and the top ten hold roughly a tenth. The antigens these receptors bind are not known. Noted treatment: approximately 9-day PBMC culture with coronavirus spike peptide pools or control peptides (ViraFEST assay). The sample was cultured CD4+ T cells from blood. The receptors stem from a human donor with COVID-19.

This clonotype was seen only a few times. This sequence joins TRBV6-2 or TRBV6-3 and TRBJ1-1; D gene unclear. Between the trimmed V and J ends, which lost 2 bases and 5 bases, there was a span of 6 bases. This CDR3 is 12 amino acids long. Germline V gene lookup returns CDR1 MNHEY and CDR2 SVGEGT. Here the CDR3 DNA reads TGTGCCAGCAGTTACCCGGAGACTGAAGCTTTCTTT. Protein sequence: CASSYPETEAFF.

The rearrangement links TRBV7-2 to TRBJ2-4, with unresolved D. V lost 1 base and J 0 bases, leaving 4 bases between the germline ends. This CDR3 contains 14 residues. Germline CDR1 is SGHTA and CDR2 is FQGNSA. CDR3 residues: CASSLGIAKNIQYF. The CDR3 region has the DNA TGTGCCAGCAGCTTAGGCATAGCCAAAAACATTCAGTACTTC.

By share of the sample, this clonotype is medium-sized. This chain connects TRBV20-1 to TRBJ1-2; D uncertain. This CDR3 has 17 residues. In germline, CDR1 is DFQATT, CDR2 SNEGSKA (reference sequence). The germline V and J ends were trimmed by 0 bases and 6 bases, with 23 bases remaining between them. CDR3 amino acids: CSAREYSSRTVVDGYTF. The CDR3 nucleotides read TGCAGTGCTAGAGAATACTCTAGCCGGACGGTGGTGGATGGCTACACCTTC.

This clonotype was seen a few times. The CDR3 bases are TGTGCCAGCATCCGTGTGACTAGCGGGGCGTACGAGCAGTACTTC. Translating gives CASIRVTSGAYEQYF. This sequence joins TRBV6-1 and TRBJ2-7, with 11 positions matching TRBD2. Germline V gives CDR1 MNHNS, CDR2 SASEGT. This CDR3 region has 15 residues. V lost 7 bases to trimming and J lost 4 bases; unmatched junction nucleotides: 9.

This clonotype is medium-sized (0.01 to 0.1%) in the sample. The DNA for the CDR3 is TGTGCCAGTAAGGTTGTTGGGGGCCTTTATGGCTACACCTTC. This codes for CASKVVGGLYGYTF. V and J are TRBV19 and TRBJ1-2; possibly TRBD1 for D (6 bases). The CDR3 covers 14 residues. Germline values: CDR1 LNHDA, CDR2 SQIVND (reference sequence). The V end was cut by 7 bases, the J end by 5 bases, with 17 bases between. The full variable domain, with the rest looked up from reference TRBV19 and TRBJ1-2, is DGGITQSPKYLFRKEGQNVTLSCEQNLNHDAMYWYRQDPGQGLRLIYYSQIVNDFQKGDIAEGYSVSREKKESFPLTVTSAQKNPTAFYLCASKVVGGLYGYTFGSGTRLTVV.

This clonotype came up a few times. This rearrangement joins TRBV29-1 to TRBJ1-2, with D tentatively TRBD1 (5 bases). This CDR3 contains 12 residues. Germline lookup yields CDR1 SQVTM and CDR2 ANQGSEA. Trimming stripped 7 bases from V and 6 bases from J, with 15 bases between. The CDR3: CSGKQGVDGYTF. DNA for the CDR3: TGCAGCGGGAAGCAGGGAGTCGATGGCTACACCTTC.

This clonotype was detected a few times. CDR3 nucleotide sequence: TGTGCCTTCAGGACTAGCGGGGGGACCGAATATAGTGTAGCCGGGGAGCTGTTTTTT. Residues: CAFRTSGGTEYSVAGELFF. The J gene is TRBJ2-2, the V gene TRBV24-1; 14 bases agree with TRBD2. Germline lookup yields CDR1 KGHDR and CDR2 SFDVKD. The CDR3 is 19 residues long. V lost 12 bases, J lost 6 bases, and 20 bases stayed unmatched.

This clonotype was picked up a small number of times. This chain joins TRBV18 and TRBJ1-1; tentatively, D is TRBD1 (6 bases). The germline V gene encodes CDR1 KGHSH and CDR2 LQKENI. The CDR3 totals 16 residues. Trimming pared 2 bases from V and 1 base from J, leaving 14 bases between. DNA for the CDR3: TGTGCCAGCTCACCAAAGGAGCAGGGGTCGAACACTGAAGCTTTCTTT. The encoded protein is CASSPKEQGSNTEAFF.

The CDR3 loop reads CASSEGTGVAKQYF. CDR3 in DNA: TGTGCCAGCAGTGAAGGGACAGGGGTCGCGAAGCAGTACTTC. The V and J genes are TRBV6-1 and TRBJ2-7; 9 bases agree with TRBD1. This CDR3 contains 14 residues. After removal of 1 base from V and 8 bases from J, the junction contained 6 bases not matched to a gene. Germline assignment: CDR1 MNHNS and CDR2 SASEGT.

The chain joins TRBV7-9 to TRBJ2-7; TRBD1 matches 11 bases. The germline V gene encodes CDR1 SEHNR and CDR2 FQNEAQ (reference sequence). There are 15 residues in the CDR3. The V gene end was trimmed by 1 base and the J gene end by 6 bases; junction bases not matched to a gene: 5. The CDR3: CASSLGTGTGGEQYF. The DNA for the CDR3 is TGTGCCAGCAGCTTAGGGACCGGGACAGGGGGCGAGCAGTACTTC.

The J gene is TRBJ2-2, the V gene TRBV7-8; 8 nucleotides align to TRBD1. The V gene's germline CDR1 is SGHVS and CDR2 FQNEAQ. This CDR3 comprises 17 residues. The V gene end was trimmed by 5 bases and the J gene end by 3 bases; junction bases not matched to a gene: 11. The CDR3 coding sequence is TGTGCCAGCAGCCCCAACCGCAACAGGGGGGACACCGGGGAGCTGTTTTTT. It specifies CASSPNRNRGDTGELFF.

This clonotype was counted between two and nine times. V gene TRBV6-1 combines with J gene TRBJ1-5; D perhaps matches TRBD1 (5 bases). The CDR3 length is 17 residues. Trimming removed 6 bases from V and 2 bases from J, with 20 bases in between. Germline V lookup: CDR1 MNHNS, CDR2 SASEGT. The CDR3 sequence is CASSDRGRGGGNQPQHF. The CDR3 bases are TGTGCCAGCAGCGATAGAGGGCGGGGGGGTGGCAATCAGCCCCAGCATTTT.

The chain uses TRBV29-1 and TRBJ2-7, with 8 bases fitting TRBD1. Trimming at V came to 7 bases and at J to 7 bases, leaving 9 bases not matched to a gene. This CDR3 has 12 residues. From germline, CDR1 is SQVTM and CDR2 ANQGSEA. The CDR3 loop reads CSAGQGAGEQYF. The CDR3 nucleotides are TGCAGCGCTGGACAGGGCGCCGGGGAGCAGTACTTC.

In nucleotides, the CDR3 is TGTGCCAGCAGCTTTTCGGGGGGGCCTCTCTACGAGCAGTACTTC. Protein product: CASSFSGGPLYEQYF. The V gene is TRBV7-3, the J gene TRBJ2-7; TRBD2 agrees at 8 bases. The CDR3 covers 15 residues. Germline V gene lookup returns CDR1 SGHTA and CDR2 FQGTGA. Unmatched junction bases numbered 7, after V lost 3 bases and J lost 3 bases.

This clonotype has only one observation. The V gene is TRBV20-1, the J gene TRBJ2-1, with D perhaps matching TRBD2 (6 bases). With 1 base removed from V and 6 bases from J, the gap between germline ends came to 19 bases. Germline values: CDR1 DFQATT, CDR2 SNEGSKA (reference sequence). This CDR3 region has 16 residues. CDR3 loop: CSARAHWDSSRNEQFF. In DNA form, the CDR3 reads TGCAGTGCTAGAGCTCACTGGGACTCCTCCCGCAATGAGCAGTTCTTC.

V gene TRBV4-1 combines with J gene TRBJ2-5, with D uncertain. V was cut by 0 bases and J by 5 bases, with 7 bases left in between. Germline V lookup: CDR1 MGHRA, CDR2 YSYEKL. The CDR3 is 13 amino acids. CDR3 region: CASSQDPRETQYF. The CDR3 DNA is TGCGCCAGCAGCCAAGATCCCCGGGAGACCCAGTACTTC.

This clonotype appeared a few times. The chain couples TRBV7-2 to TRBJ1-2, with 10 bases identical to TRBD1. The CDR3 loop spans 13 amino acids. Germline V CDR1 and CDR2: SGHTA, FQGNSA. V lost 5 bases, J lost 7 bases, and 4 bases stayed unmatched. CDR3 protein: CASSDDRGLGYTF. The CDR3 DNA sequence: TGTGCCAGCAGCGACGACAGGGGGCTTGGCTACACCTTC.

This clonotype has a handful of counts. The V call is TRBV6-1, the J call TRBJ1-5; TRBD1 might be the D (5 bases). V shed 6 bases and J shed 0 bases, with 15 bases lying between them. The CDR3 is 16 amino acids. The germline CDR1 and CDR2 sequences are MNHNS and SASEGT. The CDR3 reads CASRDIRTNSNQPQHF. As DNA, the CDR3 is TGTGCCAGCAGGGACATTAGGACAAATAGCAATCAGCCCCAGCATTTT.

This clonotype was seen only a few times. The chain recombines TRBV20-1 with TRBJ2-5; D is unclear. The length of the CDR3 is 11 residues. V was shortened by 4 bases and J by 3 bases, with 6 bases between the two germline ends. From germline, CDR1 is DFQATT and CDR2 SNEGSKA (reference sequence). The CDR3 region has the DNA TGCAGTGCTACGTCAGAAGAGACCCAGTACTTC. It is translated as CSATSEETQYF.

This clonotype was detected a few times. V and J are TRBV4-2 and TRBJ2-2; D may be TRBD2 (6 bases). V lost 1 base and J lost 2, with 8 bases in between. CDR3 size: 15 residues. Germline CDR1 is LGHNA and CDR2 is YNFKEQ. DNA of the CDR3: TGTGCCAGCAGCCAAGGGGACTCAAACACCGGGGAGCTGTTTTTT. This gives the protein CASSQGDSNTGELFF.

This CDR3 reads CASSPQTLGNEKLFF. The CDR3 nucleotides read TGTGCCAGCTCACCACAGACTCTTGGGAATGAAAAACTGTTTTTT. The chain links TRBV18 to TRBJ1-4; D is uncertain. With 1 base removed from V and 5 bases from J, the gap between germline ends came to 11 bases. The germline gives CDR1 KGHSH, CDR2 LQKENI. The CDR3 sequence is 15 residues long. The whole variable domain, filled in from reference TRBV18 and TRBJ1-4, reads NAGVMQNPRHLVRRRGQEARLRCSPMKGHSHVYWYRQLPEEGLKFMVYLQKENIIDESGMPKERFSAEFPKEGPSILRIQQVVRGDSAAYFCASSPQTLGNEKLFFGSGTQLSVL.

V and J are TRBV30 and TRBJ1-5; 7 nucleotides align to TRBD1. Germline V gene data show CDR1 as GTSNPN and CDR2 as SVGIG (reference sequence). CDR3 size: 13 residues. The V and J ends lost 4 bases and 4 bases, in that order; junction bases with no gene match: 4. In DNA, the CDR3 is TGTGCCTGGAAACAGGGGTTGAATCAGCCCCAGCATTTT. As protein: CAWKQGLNQPQHF.

This clonotype has just a few counts. The genes are TRBV19 and TRBJ2-5; weak D call: TRBD2 (5 bases). V was shortened by 3 bases and J by 4 bases, with 15 bases between the two germline ends. Germline values: CDR1 LNHDA, CDR2 SQIVND (reference sequence). The CDR3 covers 15 residues. The chain's CDR3 is CASSIGRRAGETQYF. CDR3 DNA: TGTGCCAGTAGTATTGGGAGACGGGCGGGAGAGACCCAGTACTTC.